This is a list of T cell receptor beta chains from one sample in a study of cytomegalovirus exposure and HLA in healthy donors. This table comes from immunoSEQ multiplex PCR, and its TCRdb copy is limited to in-frame clones, with some not included. The sample contains 200,000 to 250,000 clones, approximately 79% of which appear only once. The sequenced sample consisted of PBMCs. The origin of the receptors is a man between 18 and 35 years old in good health and CMV-seronegative. Both conserved end residues are part of each CDR3. The order of the fields is D gene, J gene, clone size, V gene, CDR3 protein, CDR3 DNA. The D gene is left open where the match is weak. A clone size is listed for some rows: how often the clone was seen (once, few, many), or a class if it is expanded.

.	TRBJ1-1	.	TRBV28	CASGPGGVNTEAFF	TGTGCCAGCGGCCCAGGAGGGGTGAACACTGAAGCTTTCTTT
.	TRBJ2-1	.	TRBV29-1	CSVHSYNEQFF	TGCAGCGTTCACAGTTACAATGAGCAGTTCTTC
.	TRBJ1-1	.	TRBV18	CASSQGRNTEAFF	TGTGCCAGCTCACAGGGGCGGAACACTGAAGCTTTCTTT
TRBD2	TRBJ2-7	.	TRBV6-5	CASGRGTSHGYEQYF	TGTGCCTCTGGGCGGGGGACGTCCCATGGTTACGAGCAGTACTTC
.	TRBJ1-1	.	TRBV19	CASSSTGLVRTEAFF	TGTGCCAGTAGTTCTACAGGGCTTGTGCGCACTGAAGCTTTCTTT
TRBD1	TRBJ1-5	few	TRBV28	CASRQQGRSNQPQHF	TGTGCCAGCAGACAACAGGGGAGAAGCAATCAGCCCCAGCATTTT
TRBD2	TRBJ2-3	.	TRBV25-1	CASSEPGLGGDTDTQYF	TGTGCCAGCAGTGAACCTGGTCTGGGAGGGGACACAGATACGCAGTATTTT
.	TRBJ1-2	.	TRBV6-1	CATRDNNRDGYTF	TGTGCCACCAGAGATAACAACAGGGACGGCTACACCTTC
.	TRBJ1-6	.	TRBV9	CASSLRQSSPLHF	TGTGCCAGCAGCCTCAGACAGAGCTCACCCCTCCACTTT
TRBD2	TRBJ2-5	.	TRBV5-1	CASWTSEETQYF	TGCGCCAGCTGGACTAGCGAGGAGACCCAGTACTTC
.	TRBJ1-2	.	TRBV28	CASGEGNYGYTF	TGTGCCAGCGGGGAGGGGAACTATGGCTACACCTTC
.	TRBJ1-2	.	TRBV29-1	CSVEGSSGSGYTF	TGCAGCGTTGAAGGATCATCTGGGAGTGGCTACACCTTC
TRBD1	TRBJ1-2	.	TRBV19	CASIDRGEGYTF	TGTGCCAGTATCGACAGGGGTGAAGGCTACACCTTC
.	TRBJ2-1	.	TRBV28	CASSLWAFPYNEQFF	TGTGCCAGCAGCCTCTGGGCATTCCCCTACAATGAGCAGTTCTTC
.	TRBJ1-2	.	TRBV5-6	CASSWATGANYGYTF	TGTGCCAGCAGCTGGGCGACAGGAGCTAACTATGGCTACACCTTC
TRBD2	TRBJ2-1	.	TRBV7-8	CASRHGVLAGGPISYEQFF	TGTGCCAGCAGGCACGGAGTCCTAGCGGGAGGGCCCATTTCATATGAGCAGTTCTTC
.	TRBJ1-5	once	TRBV28	CASSERTVDQPQHF	TGTGCCAGCAGCGAAAGGACAGTAGATCAGCCCCAGCATTTT
.	TRBJ1-6	.	TRBV19	CASRFRENSPLHF	TGTGCCAGTAGGTTCAGGGAAAATTCACCCCTCCACTTT
.	TRBJ2-1	few	TRBV27	CASSLGEGSRNSYNEQFF	TGTGCCAGCAGTTTAGGGGAAGGGAGCCGAAATTCCTACAATGAGCAGTTCTTC
TRBD1	TRBJ2-5	.	TRBV7-8	CASSLDRVEETQYF	TGTGCCAGCAGCCTCGACAGGGTCGAAGAGACCCAGTACTTC
.	TRBJ2-5	.	TRBV27	CASSLHSAETQYF	TGTGCCAGCAGTTTACATAGCGCCGAGACCCAGTACTTC
.	TRBJ1-2	.	TRBV10-3	CAISESTGNYGYTF	TGTGCCATCAGTGAGTCGACGGGAAACTATGGCTACACCTTC
TRBD2	TRBJ2-3	few	TRBV5-6	CASSYTGLVRGDTQYF	TGTGCCAGCAGCTACACCGGACTAGTTCGTGGAGATACGCAGTATTTT
.	TRBJ1-5	.	TRBV6-1	CASSEWDKNQPQHF	TGTGCCAGCAGTGAGTGGGACAAAAATCAGCCCCAGCATTTT
.	TRBJ2-5	.	TRBV7-8	CASSLPLTGIQETQYF	TGTGCCAGCAGCTTACCTCTCACGGGGATCCAAGAGACCCAGTACTTC
TRBD1	TRBJ1-1	few	TRBV5-1	CASSLAGQGWTEAFF	TGCGCCAGCAGCTTGGCGGGACAGGGATGGACTGAAGCTTTCTTT
TRBD1	TRBJ2-1	.	TRBV30	CAWSVGQGGNEQFF	TGTGCCTGGAGTGTAGGACAGGGGGGAAATGAGCAGTTCTTC
TRBD2	TRBJ2-3	once	TRBV19	CASSPGLATDTQYF	TGTGCCAGTAGCCCCGGACTAGCAACAGATACGCAGTATTTT
TRBD1	TRBJ1-1	few	TRBV28	CASDPGTGRTEAFF	TGTGCCAGCGATCCCGGGACAGGGCGAACTGAAGCTTTCTTT
.	TRBJ2-6	.	TRBV25-1	CASSEYPSEAGANVLTF	TGTGCCAGCAGTGAATACCCGTCGGAGGCTGGGGCCAACGTCCTGACTTTC
.	TRBJ1-2	.	TRBV27	CATIDEDYGYTF	TGTGCCACCATCGACGAGGACTATGGCTACACCTTC
TRBD1	TRBJ2-7	.	TRBV28	CASSEQGAREQYF	TGTGCCAGCAGTGAACAGGGGGCTCGGGAGCAGTACTTC
TRBD2	TRBJ2-5	.	TRBV11-3	CASSPRTSGGKETQYF	TGTGCCAGCAGCCCCCGGACTAGCGGGGGGAAAGAGACCCAGTACTTC
TRBD2	TRBJ2-3	.	TRBV15	CATKPGLAGGDTQYF	TGTGCCACCAAACCGGGACTAGCGGGGGGAGATACGCAGTATTTT
.	TRBJ2-7	.	TRBV7-2	CASSSGYPKIGEQYF	TGTGCCAGCAGCTCCGGGTACCCGAAGATCGGCGAGCAGTACTTC
.	TRBJ2-1	.	TRBV11-2	CASSYDRNRDNEQFF	TGTGCCAGCAGCTACGACCGAAACCGGGACAATGAGCAGTTCTTC
TRBD1	TRBJ1-3	.	TRBV4-3	CASSQDLGTGAGNTIYF	TGCGCCAGCAGCCAAGATCTGGGGACAGGGGCAGGAAACACCATATATTTT
.	TRBJ1-4	.	TRBV19	CASSIRGFTTNEKLFF	TGTGCCAGTAGTATCAGGGGATTTACGACTAATGAAAAACTGTTTTTT
TRBD1	TRBJ1-1	.	TRBV5-6	CASRQGVVVNTEAFF	TGTGCCAGCAGACAGGGGGTTGTGGTGAACACTGAAGCTTTCTTT
TRBD1	TRBJ1-5	.	TRBV19	CASTSGQFNQPQHF	TGTGCCAGTACCTCGGGACAGTTTAATCAGCCCCAGCATTTT
.	TRBJ1-6	.	TRBV18	CASSPQNRANSPLHF	TGTGCCAGCTCACCACAAAACAGGGCTAATTCACCCCTCCACTTT
TRBD2	TRBJ2-2	.	TRBV5-1	CASSSGLAGTGELFF	TGCGCCAGCAGCTCAGGACTAGCGGGAACCGGGGAGCTGTTTTTT
.	TRBJ1-1	many	TRBV2	CASSEWGRRTTEAFF	TGTGCCAGCAGTGAATGGGGCCGGAGAACCACTGAAGCTTTCTTT
.	TRBJ1-1	.	TRBV11-2	CASVNFGQSGGAFF	TGTGCCAGCGTTAACTTCGGACAGTCAGGTGGAGCTTTCTTT
.	TRBJ1-2	few	TRBV4-1	CASSLETGSYGYTF	TGCGCCAGCAGCCTAGAGACAGGAAGCTATGGCTACACCTTC
TRBD2	TRBJ2-1	once	TRBV5-4	CASSPGLAGGYNEQFF	TGTGCCAGCAGCCCCGGACTAGCGGGGGGGTACAATGAGCAGTTCTTC
.	TRBJ1-1	.	TRBV5-6	CASSPPQMNTEAFF	TGTGCCAGCAGCCCCCCCCAGATGAACACTGAAGCTTTCTTT
.	TRBJ2-2	.	TRBV2	CASGRKNTGELFF	TGTGCCAGCGGGAGAAAAAACACCGGGGAGCTGTTTTTT
TRBD2	TRBJ2-7	.	TRBV11-2	CASGTSAYEQYF	TGTGCCAGCGGGACTAGCGCTTACGAGCAGTACTTC